The 31 T cell receptor beta chains reported below all come from one sample, sequenced in a study of blood T cell repertoires in COVID-19. Measured with immunoSEQ multiplex PCR; TCRdb has only the in-frame clones, and not every one. The sample includes over 150,000 clones, around 86% of them seen just once. The source material was peripheral blood. Receptor source: a man between 60 and 75 years old with COVID-19, enrolled during active disease.

The V call is TRBV18, the J call TRBJ2-2; possibly TRBD1 for D (5 bases). Trimming removed 3 bases from V and 7 bases from J, with 15 bases in between. Germline CDR1 reads KGHSH; CDR2 reads LQKENI. CDR3 length equals 15 residues. CDR3 nucleotide sequence: TGTGCCAGCTCACCTAGCCGCGCGCAGGGCGGGGAGCTGTTTTTT. This translates into CASSPSRAQGGELFF.

The chain has TRBV14 and TRBJ2-5; 8 bases are shared with TRBD2. This CDR3 contains 16 residues. The germline CDR1 and CDR2 sequences are SGHDN and FVKESK. J was trimmed by 3 bases and V by 4 bases; bases with no gene match: 10. Here the CDR3 reads CASSRTTGTRKETQYF. CDR3 nucleotides: TGTGCCAGCAGCCGCACGACCGGGACTAGAAAAGAGACCCAGTACTTC.

V gene TRBV7-2 combines with J gene TRBJ2-2; TRBD1 aligns across 9 bases. V was pared by 5 bases and J by 1 base, with 8 bases of the junction left unmatched. The V gene's germline CDR1 is SGHTA and CDR2 FQGNSA. There are 17 residues in the CDR3. CDR3 in DNA: TGTGCCAGCAGCCTAAGGACAGGGGTCGGGAACACCGGGGAGCTGTTTTTT. Translating it yields CASSLRTGVGNTGELFF. The full variable domain, completed using reference TRBV7-2 and TRBJ2-2, is GAGVSQSPSNKVTEKGKDVELRCDPISGHTALYWYRQSLGQGLEFLIYFQGNSAPDKSGLPSDRFSAERTGGSVSTLTIQRTQQEDSAVYLCASSLRTGVGNTGELFFGEGSRLTVL.

The chain carries TRBV29-1 and TRBJ1-4; 8 bases map to TRBD1. CDR3 length equals 12 residues. Unmatched junction bases numbered 5, after V lost 6 bases and J lost 8 bases. The germline gives CDR1 SQVTM, CDR2 ANQGSEA. The CDR3 DNA sequence: TGCAGCGTACGACAGGGGCGGGAAAAACTGTTTTTT. Protein sequence: CSVRQGREKLFF.

The V call is TRBV6-2 or TRBV6-3, the J call TRBJ1-4; TRBD1 aligns across 10 bases. Losses at the gene ends were 6 bases for V and 1 base for J; bases not matched to a gene: 11. The germline CDR1 and CDR2 sequences are MNHEY and SVGEGT. The CDR3 extends over 18 amino acids. CDR3 in DNA: TGTGCCAGCAGCAATACCGGGACAGGGGTCGGAACTAATGAAAAACTGTTTTTT. Protein sequence: CASSNTGTGVGTNEKLFF.

The V gene is TRBV5-6, the J gene TRBJ1-5, with D possibly TRBD1 on 5 matching bases. The V end was cut by 0 bases, the J end by 3 bases, with 7 bases between. The germline V gene encodes CDR1 SGHDT and CDR2 YYEEEE. CDR3 size: 14 residues. CDR3: CASSLDRINQPQHF. CDR3 DNA sequence: TGTGCCAGCAGCTTGGACAGGATCAATCAGCCCCAGCATTTT.

This clone was seen more than once but under ten times. CDR3 nucleotides: TGCGCCAGCAGCTTGGCTGCGGTCAGAAACCAAGAGACCCAGTACTTC. It is translated as CASSLAAVRNQETQYF. J is TRBJ2-5 and V is TRBV5-1; no reliable D call. The length of the CDR3 is 16 residues. Germline-derived CDR1 and CDR2 are SGHRS and YFSETQ. The V end was cut by 0 bases, the J end by 0 bases, with 12 bases between.

The chain recombines TRBV6-5 with TRBJ1-5; weak D call: TRBD1 (6 bases). The V end lost 6 bases, the J end lost 7 bases, and 13 bases lay between the germline ends. CDR1 MNHEY and CDR2 SVGAGI come from the germline V gene. This CDR3 is 13 amino acids long. CDR3 amino acids: CASSTGLGQPQHF. The DNA for the CDR3 is TGTGCCAGCAGCACAGGGTTAGGGCAGCCCCAGCATTTT.

The chain combines TRBV19 with TRBJ1-2, with 10 bases fitting TRBD1. Per germline, CDR1 LNHDA and CDR2 SQIVND (reference sequence). The ends lost 3 bases at V and 3 bases at J; junction bases unmatched: 4. This CDR3 has 15 residues. The CDR3 DNA reads as TGTGCCAGTAGTATGACAGGGGGCATTGACTATGGCTACACCTTC. It encodes CASSMTGGIDYGYTF.

V gene TRBV6-9 combines with J gene TRBJ2-7; TRBD1 matches at 8 bases. The CDR3 has 16 amino acids. J gave up 1 base and V 5 bases, and 10 bases lay outside the gene matches. In germline, CDR1 is MNHGY, CDR2 SVAAGI. CDR3 DNA: TGTGCCAGCAGTCCCGCGGACAGGGACCTTTCCTACGAGCAGTACTTC. Translation gives CASSPADRDLSYEQYF.

J is TRBJ2-6 and V is TRBV6-5, with D perhaps TRBD2 (6 bases). The V gene's germline CDR1 is MNHEY and CDR2 SVGAGI. V was pared by 1 base and J by 5 bases, with 9 bases between. This CDR3 has 15 residues. CDR3 sequence reads: CASSYWAGRANVLTF. The CDR3 nucleotides read TGTGCCAGCAGTTACTGGGCGGGGAGGGCCAACGTCCTGACTTTC.

The rearrangement joins TRBV11-2 to TRBJ1-1; D is possibly TRBD1 (5 bases). Trimming cost V 3 bases and J 0 bases, with 8 bases left between them. The CDR3 contains 14 residues. CDR1 and CDR2 from the germline V gene are SGHAT and FQNNGV. The CDR3 nucleotides are TGTGCCAGCAGCTTTCGGGGGTTGAACACTGAAGCTTTCTTT. Translation: CASSFRGLNTEAFF.

This clone was counted a few times. The J gene is TRBJ1-3, the V gene TRBV4-1; 8 bases are shared with TRBD1. The V gene end was trimmed by 4 bases and the J gene end by 4 bases; junction bases not matched to a gene: 9. The CDR3 length is 16 residues. Germline V gene data show CDR1 as MGHRA and CDR2 as YSYEKL. The CDR3 sequence is CASSLVSGTGGNTIYF. The CDR3 nucleotides read TGCGCCAGCAGCCTCGTTTCCGGGACAGGAGGAAACACCATATATTTT.

The chain has TRBV7-2 and TRBJ2-5, with no clear D. CDR3 size: 16 residues. Germline V CDR1 and CDR2: SGHTA, FQGNSA. The V gene lost 4 bases and the J gene lost 3 bases, with 18 bases spanning the gap. The DNA for the CDR3 is TGTGCCAGCAGCTCTTATGGCCGACTGGCCGAAGAGACCCAGTACTTC. Translating gives CASSSYGRLAEETQYF.

J is TRBJ2-7 and V is TRBV7-8, with TRBD1 matching 9 bases. The germline V gene encodes CDR1 SGHVS and CDR2 FQNEAQ. The CDR3 length is 18 residues. V dropped 3 bases and J dropped 0; count of bases not matched to a gene: 12. CDR3 nucleotides: TGTGCCAGCAGCTTGAATTTGAACAGGGGGCAAAGCTCCTACGAGCAGTACTTC. Translation gives CASSLNLNRGQSSYEQYF.

The V and J genes are TRBV12-3 or TRBV12-4 and TRBJ2-5, with D perhaps matching TRBD1 (5 bases). The V gene lost 9 bases and the J gene lost 1 base, with 9 bases spanning the gap. This CDR3 spans 12 amino acids. CDR3 sequence: CASRTLQETQYF. In DNA, the CDR3 is TGTGCCAGTAGGACACTCCAAGAGACCCAGTACTTC.

As to this clone: Germline and junction disagree at one end, which may indicate a read error. The V and J genes are TRBV5-1 and TRBJ2-7; unclear D gene. The germline gives CDR1 SGHRS, CDR2 YFSETQ. CDR3 size: 13 residues. Here the CDR3 DNA reads TGCGCCAGCAGCTTGTCAGTCGGGTTAGTGTATTCGTTC. Protein sequence: CASSLSVGLVYSF. The complete variable domain, with remaining parts taken from reference TRBV5-1 and TRBJ2-7, reads KAGVTQTPRYLIKTRGQQVTLSCSPISGHRSVSWYQQTPGQGLQFLFEYFSETQRNKGNFPGRFSGRQFSNSRSEMNVSTLELGDSALYLCASSLSVGLVYSFGPGTRLTVT.

This clone was seen more than once but under ten times. The chain employs TRBV18 and TRBJ1-2, with D perhaps matching TRBD1 (5 bases). Trimming pared 2 bases from V and 8 bases from J, leaving 18 bases between. Germline V gene sequence: CDR1 KGHSH, CDR2 LQKENI. This CDR3 has 15 residues. In DNA form, the CDR3 reads TGTGCCAGCTCACCAGAGGTGCAGGGAGGACGCGGCTACACCTTC. Amino acid sequence: CASSPEVQGGRGYTF.

The chain recombines TRBV2 with TRBJ1-1; the match to TRBD1 covers 7 bases. Germline V CDR1 and CDR2: SNHLY, FYNNEI. Losses at the gene ends were 4 bases for V and 1 base for J; bases not matched to a gene: 3. The CDR3 loop spans 14 amino acids. The CDR3 nucleotides are TGTGCCAGCAGTGCCGGACAGGCGAACACTGAAGCTTTCTTT. It encodes CASSAGQANTEAFF.

The genes are TRBV18 and TRBJ2-3, with TRBD2 matching 9 bases. The CDR3 consists of 16 residues. Germline V gene sequence: CDR1 KGHSH, CDR2 LQKENI. Trimming at V came to 4 bases and at J to 2 bases, leaving 7 bases not matched to a gene. CDR3 region: CASSLIAGASTDTQYF. CDR3 DNA sequence: TGTGCCAGCTCACTTATAGCGGGGGCCTCCACAGATACGCAGTATTTT.

The gene calls are TRBV3-1 (or the pseudogene TRBV3-2) and TRBJ1-5; D is ambiguous. CDR1 is LGHDT and CDR2 is YNNKEL in the germline V gene (reference sequence). This CDR3 region has 12 residues. V lost 1 base and J lost 7, with 5 bases in between. The CDR3 DNA reads TGTGCCAGCAGCCAAGGAGGGCAGCCCCAGCATTTT. Protein sequence: CASSQGGQPQHF.

This chain joins TRBV9 and TRBJ2-2; D not certain. Trimming took 1 base from V and 1 from J, leaving 8 bases between them. Per the germline V gene, CDR1 is SGDLS and CDR2 is YYNGEE. There are 15 residues in the CDR3. CDR3 nucleotides: TGTGCCAGCAGCGTAAGAGCTCAGAACACCGGGGAGCTGTTTTTT. Its protein product is CASSVRAQNTGELFF.

The chain employs TRBV4-2 and TRBJ1-1; D is possibly TRBD1 (5 bases). V dropped 2 bases and J dropped 4 bases, with 11 bases sitting between them. The CDR3 sequence is 14 residues long. Germline CDR1 and CDR2: LGHNA and YNFKEQ. CDR3 protein: CASSQSVGGTEAFF. CDR3 sequence (DNA): TGTGCCAGCAGCCAAAGTGTGGGGGGCACTGAAGCTTTCTTT.

This chain links TRBV19 with TRBJ2-2, with D maybe TRBD1 (5 bases). Between the trimmed V and J ends, which lost 3 bases and 6 bases, there was a span of 14 bases. This CDR3 has 15 amino acids. Germline-derived CDR1 and CDR2 are LNHDA and SQIVND (reference sequence). The CDR3 sequence is CASSIREDFAGELFF. CDR3 nucleotide sequence: TGTGCCAGTAGTATCAGGGAAGATTTCGCCGGGGAGCTGTTTTTT. Supplemented by reference TRBV19 and TRBJ2-2, the full variable domain reads DGGITQSPKYLFRKEGQNVTLSCEQNLNHDAMYWYRQDPGQGLRLIYYSQIVNDFQKGDIAEGYSVSREKKESFPLTVTSAQKNPTAFYLCASSIREDFAGELFFGEGSRLTVL.

This clone was observed a few times. The chain carries TRBV6-4 and TRBJ1-1; D uncertain. The CDR3 extends over 15 amino acids. Germline V CDR1 and CDR2: MRHNA, SNTAGT. Trimming cost V 4 bases and J 0 bases, with 12 bases left between them. The CDR3 region is CASSANTLLNTEAFF. As DNA, the CDR3 is TGTGCCAGCAGTGCCAACACCTTATTGAACACTGAAGCTTTCTTT.

The J gene is TRBJ1-5, the V gene TRBV7-9, with D possibly being TRBD1 (6 bases). The germline V gene encodes CDR1 SEHNR and CDR2 FQNEAQ (reference sequence). The CDR3 extends over 15 amino acids. V dropped 5 bases and J dropped 7 bases, with 18 bases sitting between them. Here the CDR3 reads CASSPDKGVLQPQHF. For the CDR3, the DNA is TGTGCCAGCAGCCCGGACAAGGGGGTATTGCAGCCCCAGCATTTT.

The V and J genes are TRBV4-3 and TRBJ2-1, with 7 positions matching TRBD2. CDR1 is LGHNA, CDR2 YSLEER, per germline. CDR3 size: 16 residues. With V trimmed by 1 base and J by 0 bases, 3 bases remained unmatched. This CDR3 reads CASSQGLAASYNEQFF. The CDR3 DNA sequence: TGCGCCAGCAGCCAAGGGCTAGCGGCCTCCTACAATGAGCAGTTCTTC.

The gene calls are TRBV19 and TRBJ1-1; D is possibly TRBD1 (5 bases). The germline V and J ends were trimmed by 5 bases and 0 bases, with 19 bases remaining between them. This CDR3 is built from 17 residues. Per the germline V gene, CDR1 is LNHDA and CDR2 is SQIVND (reference sequence). CDR3 protein: CASSLGGYPFMNTEAFF. The CDR3 nucleotides read TGTGCCAGTAGTCTGGGGGGGTATCCGTTCATGAACACTGAAGCTTTCTTT. The full variable domain, with the rest looked up from reference TRBV19 and TRBJ1-1, is DGGITQSPKYLFRKEGQNVTLSCEQNLNHDAMYWYRQDPGQGLRLIYYSQIVNDFQKGDIAEGYSVSREKKESFPLTVTSAQKNPTAFYLCASSLGGYPFMNTEAFFGQGTRLTVV.

The chain couples TRBV24-1 to TRBJ2-7; 8 bases map to TRBD1. CDR3 length: 13 residues. The germline V gene has CDR1 KGHDR and CDR2 SFDVKD. The V and J ends lost 7 bases and 4 bases, in that order; junction bases with no gene match: 5. CDR3 coding DNA: TGTGCCACCAGGGGGACAGGCGAATACGAGCAGTACTTC. Translated: CATRGTGEYEQYF.

The chain employs TRBV9 and TRBJ2-5; TRBD2 matches 8 bases. The ends lost 7 bases at V and 2 bases at J; junction bases unmatched: 10. The CDR3 runs 15 residues. Germline V gene lookup returns CDR1 SGDLS and CDR2 YYNGEE. This CDR3 is CASGNQRGPQETQYF. CDR3 nucleotide sequence: TGTGCCAGCGGAAATCAGCGGGGGCCACAAGAGACCCAGTACTTC. The full variable domain, in which reference TRBV9 and TRBJ2-5 provide the parts outside the CDR3, is DSGVTQTPKHLITATGQRVTLRCSPRSGDLSVYWYQQSLDQGLQFLIQYYNGEERAKGNILERFSAQQFPDLHSELNLSSLELGDSALYFCASGNQRGPQETQYFGPGTRLLVL.

The V and J genes are TRBV25-1 and TRBJ1-1, with TRBD1 as a possible D gene (6 bases). This CDR3 has 15 amino acids. Germline V lookup: CDR1 MGHDK, CDR2 SYGVNS. V was trimmed by 5 bases and J by 2 bases, leaving 15 bases between them. The CDR3 spells CASSRRTEINTEAFF. CDR3 DNA sequence: TGTGCCAGCAGTAGACGGACAGAAATAAACACTGAAGCTTTCTTT.